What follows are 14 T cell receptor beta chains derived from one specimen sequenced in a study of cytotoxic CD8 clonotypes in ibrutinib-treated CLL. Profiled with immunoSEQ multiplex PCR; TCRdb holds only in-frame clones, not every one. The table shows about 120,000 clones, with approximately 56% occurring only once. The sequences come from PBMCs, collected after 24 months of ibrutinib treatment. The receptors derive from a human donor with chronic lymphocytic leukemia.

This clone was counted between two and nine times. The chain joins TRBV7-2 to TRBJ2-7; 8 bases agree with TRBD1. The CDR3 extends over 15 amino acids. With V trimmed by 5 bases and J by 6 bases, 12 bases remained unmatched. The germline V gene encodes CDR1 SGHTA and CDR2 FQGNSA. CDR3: CASSQDWTGFGEQYF. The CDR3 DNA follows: TGTGCCAGCAGCCAGGACTGGACAGGGTTTGGCGAGCAGTACTTC. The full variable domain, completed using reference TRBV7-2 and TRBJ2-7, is GAGVSQSPSNKVTEKGKDVELRCDPISGHTALYWYRQSLGQGLEFLIYFQGNSAPDKSGLPSDRFSAERTGGSVSTLTIQRTQQEDSAVYLCASSQDWTGFGEQYFGPGTRLTVT.

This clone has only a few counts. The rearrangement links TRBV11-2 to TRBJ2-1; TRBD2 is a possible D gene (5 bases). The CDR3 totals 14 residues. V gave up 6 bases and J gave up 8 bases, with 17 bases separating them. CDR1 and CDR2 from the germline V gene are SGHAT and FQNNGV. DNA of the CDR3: TGTGCCAGCAGTGCGGACGCAGGAGGCTATGAGCAGTTCTTC. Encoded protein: CASSADAGGYEQFF.

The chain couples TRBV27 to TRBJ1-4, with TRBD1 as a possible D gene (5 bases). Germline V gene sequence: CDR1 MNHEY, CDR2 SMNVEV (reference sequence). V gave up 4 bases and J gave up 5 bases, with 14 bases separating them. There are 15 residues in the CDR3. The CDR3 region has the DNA TGTGCCAGCAGTTCCCAGGGAGGAGGGAATGAAAAACTGTTTTTT. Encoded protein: CASSSQGGGNEKLFF.

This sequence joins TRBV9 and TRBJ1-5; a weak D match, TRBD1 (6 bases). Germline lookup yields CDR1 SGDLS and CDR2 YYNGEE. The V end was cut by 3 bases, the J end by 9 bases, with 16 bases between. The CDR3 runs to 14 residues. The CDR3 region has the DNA TGTGCCAGCAGCGCGCTACAGGGCAAGGGGCCCCAGCATTTT. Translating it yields CASSALQGKGPQHF.

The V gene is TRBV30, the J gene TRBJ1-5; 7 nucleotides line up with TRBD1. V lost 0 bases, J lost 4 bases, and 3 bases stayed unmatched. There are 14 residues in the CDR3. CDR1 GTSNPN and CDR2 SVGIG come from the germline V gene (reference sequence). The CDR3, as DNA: TGTGCCTGGAGTGTGACAGGGCTGAATCAGCCCCAGCATTTT. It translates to CAWSVTGLNQPQHF. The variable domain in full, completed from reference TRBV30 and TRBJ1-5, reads SQTIHQWPATLVQPVGSPLSLECTVEGTSNPNLYWYRQAAGRGLQLLFYSVGIGQISSEVPQNLSASRPQDRQFILSSKKLLLSDSGFYLCAWSVTGLNQPQHFGDGTRLSIL.

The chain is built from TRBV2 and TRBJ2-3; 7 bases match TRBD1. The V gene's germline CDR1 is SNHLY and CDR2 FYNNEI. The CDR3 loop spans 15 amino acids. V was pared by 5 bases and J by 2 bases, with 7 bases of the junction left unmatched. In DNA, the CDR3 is TGTGCCAGCAGTAGGGACAGAGGAGTCACAGATACGCAGTATTTT. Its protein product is CASSRDRGVTDTQYF.

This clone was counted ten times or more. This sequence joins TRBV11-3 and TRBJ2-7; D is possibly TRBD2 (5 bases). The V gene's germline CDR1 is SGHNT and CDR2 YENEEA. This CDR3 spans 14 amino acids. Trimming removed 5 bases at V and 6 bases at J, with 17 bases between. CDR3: CASSPRGRAGEQYF. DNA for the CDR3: TGTGCCAGCAGCCCCCGAGGGCGGGCTGGCGAGCAGTACTTC.

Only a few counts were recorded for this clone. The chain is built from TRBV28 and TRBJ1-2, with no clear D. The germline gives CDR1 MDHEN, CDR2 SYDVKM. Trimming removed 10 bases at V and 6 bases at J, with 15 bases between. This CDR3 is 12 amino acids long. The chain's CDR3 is CATRDRANGYTF. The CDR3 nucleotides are TGTGCCACACGAGACCGGGCTAATGGCTACACCTTC.

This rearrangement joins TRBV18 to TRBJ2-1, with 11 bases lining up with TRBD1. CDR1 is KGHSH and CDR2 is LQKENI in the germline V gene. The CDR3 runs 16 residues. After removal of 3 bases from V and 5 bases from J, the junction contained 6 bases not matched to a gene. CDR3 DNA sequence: TGTGCCAGCTCACCGACCGGGACAGGGGGTGACAATGAGCAGTTCTTC. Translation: CASSPTGTGGDNEQFF.

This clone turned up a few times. CDR3 in DNA: TGTGCCAGTAGTAAGGGATGGGAGAACACTGAAGCTTTCTTT. Its translation is CASSKGWENTEAFF. The rearrangement joins TRBV19 to TRBJ1-1; D ambiguous. V was trimmed by 4 bases and J by 1 base, leaving 10 bases between them. The CDR3 is made up of 14 amino acids. Germline CDR1 and CDR2: LNHDA and SQIVND (reference sequence). The full variable domain, rest sourced from reference TRBV19 and TRBJ1-1, is DGGITQSPKYLFRKEGQNVTLSCEQNLNHDAMYWYRQDPGQGLRLIYYSQIVNDFQKGDIAEGYSVSREKKESFPLTVTSAQKNPTAFYLCASSKGWENTEAFFGQGTRLTVV.

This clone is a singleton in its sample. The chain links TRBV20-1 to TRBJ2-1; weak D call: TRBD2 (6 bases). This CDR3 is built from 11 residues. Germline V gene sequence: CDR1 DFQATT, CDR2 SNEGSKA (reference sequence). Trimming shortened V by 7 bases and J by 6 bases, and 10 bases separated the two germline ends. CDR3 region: CSGAGFNEQFF. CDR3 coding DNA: TGCAGTGGGGCGGGGTTCAATGAGCAGTTCTTC.

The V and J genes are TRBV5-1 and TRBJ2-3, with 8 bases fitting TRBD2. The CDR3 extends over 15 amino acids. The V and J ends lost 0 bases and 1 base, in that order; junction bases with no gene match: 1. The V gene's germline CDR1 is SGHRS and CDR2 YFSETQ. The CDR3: CASSLALAGTDTQYF. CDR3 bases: TGCGCCAGCAGCTTGGCACTAGCGGGCACAGATACGCAGTATTTT.

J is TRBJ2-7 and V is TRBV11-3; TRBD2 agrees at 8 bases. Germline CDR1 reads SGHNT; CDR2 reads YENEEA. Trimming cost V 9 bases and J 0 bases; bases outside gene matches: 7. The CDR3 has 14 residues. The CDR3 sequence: CASAGGGSSYEQYF. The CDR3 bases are TGTGCCAGTGCGGGGGGCGGATCCTCCTACGAGCAGTACTTC.

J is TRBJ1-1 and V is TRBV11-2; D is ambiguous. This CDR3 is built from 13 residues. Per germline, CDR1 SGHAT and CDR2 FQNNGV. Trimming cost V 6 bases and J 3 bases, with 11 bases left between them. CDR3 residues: CASRRGGDTEAFF. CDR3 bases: TGTGCCAGCAGGCGCGGTGGGGACACTGAAGCTTTCTTT.